These T cell receptor beta chains were read from a single sample in a study of blood T cell repertoires in COVID-19. The assay was immunoSEQ multiplex PCR, and TCRdb's table has in-frame clones only and misses some. The sample has about 140,000 clones; 85% to 90% are singletons. Sequenced sample: peripheral blood. Every receptor here comes from a man between 50 and 59 years old with active or convalescent COVID-19. Each CDR3 is given with its conserved first and last residue. D genes are given only for firm matches. Only some rows state a clone size, as once, few, many or a class for expanded clones.

len: 12
j_gene: TRBJ2-5
abundance: -
v_gene: TRBV7-7
d_gene: -
CDR3nt: TGTGCTAGCAGCTTAGTCGGGGGGACCCAGTACTTC
CDR3aa: CASSLVGGTQYF

len: 13
j_gene: TRBJ1-6
abundance: -
v_gene: TRBV19
d_gene: TRBD1
CDR3nt: TGTGCCACCCGGACAGGGGGCAGTTCACCCCTCCACTTT
CDR3aa: CATRTGGSSPLHF

len: 15
j_gene: TRBJ2-7
abundance: -
v_gene: TRBV10-1
d_gene: TRBD1
CDR3nt: TGCGCTAGCAGCCGGCGGACAGGGGCATCCTACGAGCAGTACTTC
CDR3aa: CASSRRTGASYEQYF

len: 15
j_gene: TRBJ1-3
abundance: -
v_gene: TRBV9
d_gene: TRBD1
CDR3nt: TGTGCCAGCAGCGTAGGAGGGGGCCACGGAAACACCATATATTTT
CDR3aa: CASSVGGGHGNTIYF

len: 15
j_gene: TRBJ2-7
abundance: few
v_gene: TRBV7-2
d_gene: TRBD1
CDR3nt: TGTGCCAGCAGCTTACAGGGTCAGGGGGCCTACGAGCAGTACTTC
CDR3aa: CASSLQGQGAYEQYF

len: 14
j_gene: TRBJ2-2
abundance: -
v_gene: TRBV6-4
d_gene: -
CDR3nt: TGTGCCAGCTCATTTCGGGGAAGCACCGGGGAGCTGTTTTTT
CDR3aa: CASSFRGSTGELFF

len: 15
j_gene: TRBJ2-7
abundance: -
v_gene: TRBV19
d_gene: TRBD1
CDR3nt: TGTGCCAGTAGTGCCGGGACAGGGGCCTCCTACGAGCAGTACTTC
CDR3aa: CASSAGTGASYEQYF

len: 14
j_gene: TRBJ2-4
abundance: -
v_gene: TRBV2
d_gene: -
CDR3nt: TGTGCCAGCAGTCGGACTTTAGCCAAAAACATTCAGTACTTC
CDR3aa: CASSRTLAKNIQYF

len: 16
j_gene: TRBJ1-1
abundance: -
v_gene: TRBV6-5
d_gene: TRBD1
CDR3nt: TGTGCCAGCTGTTCTACAGGGGCTGTAGGGAACACTGAAGCTTTCTTT
CDR3aa: CASCSTGAVGNTEAFF

len: 14
j_gene: TRBJ1-1
abundance: -
v_gene: TRBV6-5
d_gene: TRBD1
CDR3nt: TGTGCCAGCAGTTTTGACAGGGTTGACACTGAAGCTTTCTTT
CDR3aa: CASSFDRVDTEAFF

len: 15
j_gene: TRBJ1-5
abundance: -
v_gene: TRBV4-1
d_gene: -
CDR3nt: TGCGCCAGCAGCCAACGTTCAGGGGCACGTCAGCCCCAGCATTTT
CDR3aa: CASSQRSGARQPQHF

len: 14
j_gene: TRBJ2-7
abundance: -
v_gene: TRBV18
d_gene: -
CDR3nt: TGTGCCAGCTCACAGTCGGGACAACCTTACGAGCAGTACTTC
CDR3aa: CASSQSGQPYEQYF

len: 14
j_gene: TRBJ2-7
abundance: once
v_gene: TRBV29-1
d_gene: -
CDR3nt: -
CDR3aa: CSVSLDRESYEQYF

len: 15
j_gene: TRBJ2-7
abundance: -
v_gene: TRBV28
d_gene: TRBD1
CDR3nt: TGTGCCAGCAGTTTACCAACAGGGGGAAGCTACGAGCAGTACTTC
CDR3aa: CASSLPTGGSYEQYF

len: 15
j_gene: TRBJ1-3
abundance: -
v_gene: TRBV5-1
d_gene: -
CDR3nt: TGCGCCAGCAGCTTGCAGGGACTCTCTGGAAACACCATATATTTT
CDR3aa: CASSLQGLSGNTIYF

len: 14
j_gene: TRBJ1-1
abundance: -
v_gene: TRBV27
d_gene: -
CDR3nt: TGTGCCAGCAGCCCCAGGCGGACGGGGACTGAAGCTTTCTTT
CDR3aa: CASSPRRTGTEAFF

len: 15
j_gene: TRBJ2-7
abundance: -
v_gene: TRBV27
d_gene: TRBD2
CDR3nt: TGTGCCAGCAGCCTGACTAGCGGTAGCTCCTACGAGCAGTACTTC
CDR3aa: CASSLTSGSSYEQYF

len: 15
j_gene: TRBJ2-7
abundance: -
v_gene: TRBV7-2
d_gene: -
CDR3nt: TGTGCCAGCAGCTTAGCGTCGGCAGGCCCCTACGAGCAGTACTTC
CDR3aa: CASSLASAGPYEQYF

len: 16
j_gene: TRBJ2-3
abundance: -
v_gene: TRBV14
d_gene: TRBD2
CDR3nt: TGTGCCAGCAGCCAAGACTTGAGCGGGAGATTTCATACGCAGTATTTT
CDR3aa: CASSQDLSGRFHTQYF

len: 15
j_gene: TRBJ2-7
abundance: -
v_gene: TRBV28
d_gene: -
CDR3nt: TGTGCCAGCAGTTTTACAGCCGGGAGCTTCTACGAGCAGTACTTC
CDR3aa: CASSFTAGSFYEQYF

len: 13
j_gene: TRBJ1-5
abundance: -
v_gene: TRBV18
d_gene: -
CDR3nt: TGTGCCAGCTCAATCGGGGTAGGCCAGCCCCAGCATTTT
CDR3aa: CASSIGVGQPQHF

len: 18
j_gene: TRBJ2-6
abundance: -
v_gene: TRBV9
d_gene: -
CDR3nt: TGTGCCAGCAGCGTAGTTCCGGGGATTGGGTCTGGGGCCAACGTCCTGACTTTC
CDR3aa: CASSVVPGIGSGANVLTF

len: 18
j_gene: TRBJ2-6
abundance: -
v_gene: TRBV7-9
d_gene: -
CDR3nt: TGTGCCAGCAGCCCACCCACGGCAATTCGAGGTGGGGCCAACGTCCTGACTTTC
CDR3aa: CASSPPTAIRGGANVLTF

len: 15
j_gene: TRBJ1-6
abundance: many
v_gene: TRBV15
d_gene: TRBD1
CDR3nt: TGTGCCACCGGGATAGACAGGGCTCTAGGTTCACCCCTCCACTTT
CDR3aa: CATGIDRALGSPLHF

len: 14
j_gene: TRBJ1-1
abundance: -
v_gene: TRBV18
d_gene: -
CDR3nt: TGTGCCAGCTCACAAGGGGGAAAAAACACTGAAGCTTTCTTT
CDR3aa: CASSQGGKNTEAFF

len: 17
j_gene: TRBJ2-6
abundance: -
v_gene: TRBV28
d_gene: TRBD1
CDR3nt: TGTGCCAGCAGCCCCCCAGGGGGCCAGTCTGGGGCCAACGTCCTGACTTTC
CDR3aa: CASSPPGGQSGANVLTF

len: 14
j_gene: TRBJ1-2
abundance: -
v_gene: TRBV28
d_gene: TRBD1
CDR3nt: TGTGCCAGCAGATTCGGACAGGGAGGCTATGGCTACACCTTC
CDR3aa: CASRFGQGGYGYTF

len: 13
j_gene: TRBJ1-5
abundance: -
v_gene: TRBV28
d_gene: TRBD1
CDR3nt: TGTGCCGGGACCGGGACAGGGAATCAGCCCCAGCATTTT
CDR3aa: CAGTGTGNQPQHF

len: 13
j_gene: TRBJ2-3
abundance: -
v_gene: TRBV5-4
d_gene: -
CDR3nt: TGTGCCAGCAGCTTGGCAGACACAGATACGCAGTATTTT
CDR3aa: CASSLADTDTQYF

len: 15
j_gene: TRBJ2-1
abundance: -
v_gene: TRBV19
d_gene: TRBD2
CDR3nt: TGTGCCAGTAGTGTCGTAGCGGGGGGTATCGGTGAGCAGTTCTTC
CDR3aa: CASSVVAGGIGEQFF

len: 16
j_gene: TRBJ2-2
abundance: -
v_gene: TRBV6-1
d_gene: -
CDR3nt: TGTGCCAGCAGTGAAGCGCTAAAACCAGGGGCCGGGGAGCTGTTTTTT
CDR3aa: CASSEALKPGAGELFF

len: 18
j_gene: TRBJ2-1
abundance: -
v_gene: TRBV9
d_gene: TRBD1
CDR3nt: TGTGCCAGCAGCGTAGGCGACAGGGACCTTTACTCCTACAATGAGCAGTTCTTC
CDR3aa: CASSVGDRDLYSYNEQFF

len: 15
j_gene: TRBJ2-3
abundance: -
v_gene: TRBV10-2
d_gene: -
CDR3nt: TGCGCCAGCAGAGAAAGCCCTACCCTCACAGATACGCAGTATTTT
CDR3aa: CASRESPTLTDTQYF

len: 16
j_gene: TRBJ2-7
abundance: -
v_gene: TRBV28
d_gene: TRBD1
CDR3nt: TGTGCCAGCAGAATCCCACCGGGACAGGGGACCTACGAGCAGTACTTC
CDR3aa: CASRIPPGQGTYEQYF

len: 14
j_gene: TRBJ1-4
abundance: -
v_gene: TRBV11-2
d_gene: -
CDR3nt: TGTGCCAGCAGCTTGGGGACACATAATGAAAAACTGTTTTTT
CDR3aa: CASSLGTHNEKLFF

len: 15
j_gene: TRBJ1-4
abundance: -
v_gene: TRBV15
d_gene: -
CDR3nt: TGTGCCACCAGCAGAGGGGGAGGAACTAATGAAAAACTGTTTTTT
CDR3aa: CATSRGGGTNEKLFF

len: 15
j_gene: TRBJ1-5
abundance: -
v_gene: TRBV6-2/TRBV6-3
d_gene: -
CDR3nt: TGTGCCAGCAGTTACCTTCCGTATAGCAATCAGCCCCAGCATTTT
CDR3aa: CASSYLPYSNQPQHF

len: 15
j_gene: TRBJ2-7
abundance: -
v_gene: TRBV9
d_gene: TRBD1
CDR3nt: TGTGCCAGCAGCCCGGGACAGGGGGCCTCCTACGAGCAGTACTTC
CDR3aa: CASSPGQGASYEQYF

len: 14
j_gene: TRBJ1-1
abundance: -
v_gene: TRBV2
d_gene: TRBD1
CDR3nt: TGTGCCAGCAGGCCCGGGACAGCGAACACTGAAGCTTTCTTT
CDR3aa: CASRPGTANTEAFF

len: 15
j_gene: TRBJ2-5
abundance: -
v_gene: TRBV6-5
d_gene: -
CDR3nt: TGTGCCACCACGATAGACGGCGGGACCACTCGGACCCAGTACTTC
CDR3aa: CATTIDGGTTRTQYF

len: 13
j_gene: TRBJ1-5
abundance: -
v_gene: TRBV29-1
d_gene: -
CDR3nt: TGCAGCGTTACAACAGCTAGCAATCAGCCCCAGCATTTT
CDR3aa: CSVTTASNQPQHF

len: 14
j_gene: TRBJ2-1
abundance: -
v_gene: TRBV10-3
d_gene: TRBD2
CDR3nt: TGTGCCACAAGCGGGGGGGGCTCCTACAATGAGCAGTTCTTC
CDR3aa: CATSGGGSYNEQFF

len: 16
j_gene: TRBJ2-1
abundance: -
v_gene: TRBV4-3
d_gene: TRBD1
CDR3nt: TGCGCCAGCAGCCAACAGGAGGGGACAGGGGGGAATGAGCAGTTCTTC
CDR3aa: CASSQQEGTGGNEQFF

len: 15
j_gene: TRBJ2-1
abundance: -
v_gene: TRBV6-2/TRBV6-3
d_gene: TRBD2
CDR3nt: TGTGCCAGCAGTAACCTAGCGGGAACGCGAAATGAGCAGTTCTTC
CDR3aa: CASSNLAGTRNEQFF

len: 14
j_gene: TRBJ1-5
abundance: -
v_gene: TRBV19
d_gene: -
CDR3nt: TGTGCCAGTAGTCCAGGCGGGGGGACTCAGCCCCAGCATTTT
CDR3aa: CASSPGGGTQPQHF

len: 15
j_gene: TRBJ2-1
abundance: -
v_gene: TRBV7-9
d_gene: TRBD2
CDR3nt: TGTGCCAGCAGCCCTAGCGGGAGGCTTAACAATGAGCAGTTCTTC
CDR3aa: CASSPSGRLNNEQFF

len: 13
j_gene: TRBJ1-5
abundance: -
v_gene: TRBV24-1
d_gene: TRBD1
CDR3nt: TGTGCCACCCCGAGGACAGGTTCGGTCAGCATCCATTTT
CDR3aa: CATPRTGSVSIHF

len: 16
j_gene: TRBJ2-5
abundance: -
v_gene: TRBV7-9
d_gene: -
CDR3nt: TGTGCCAGCAGCTTAGAGGGCCAAGGGGCCCGGGAGACCCAGTACTTC
CDR3aa: CASSLEGQGARETQYF

len: 14
j_gene: TRBJ2-4
abundance: -
v_gene: TRBV27
d_gene: TRBD1
CDR3nt: TGTGCCAGCAGTCCCAGGGGGCTCAAAAACATTCAGTACTTC
CDR3aa: CASSPRGLKNIQYF

len: 14
j_gene: TRBJ1-6
abundance: -
v_gene: TRBV30
d_gene: -
CDR3nt: TGTGCCTGGAGTGTAGTCCTGAGGCAGGGACCCCTCCACTTT
CDR3aa: CAWSVVLRQGPLHF

len: 15
j_gene: TRBJ1-2
abundance: -
v_gene: TRBV28
d_gene: TRBD1
CDR3nt: TGTGCCAGCAGTCCGGTCGAGAGGGGGCACTATGGCTACACCTTC
CDR3aa: CASSPVERGHYGYTF

len: 12
j_gene: TRBJ2-2
abundance: -
v_gene: TRBV5-1
d_gene: -
CDR3nt: TGCGCCAGCAGCTTGGTATCCGGGGAGCTGTTTTTT
CDR3aa: CASSLVSGELFF

len: 16
j_gene: TRBJ2-3
abundance: few
v_gene: TRBV5-1
d_gene: -
CDR3nt: TGCGCCAGCAGCTTGGGCCTGACAGGAGTCACAGATACGCAGTATTTT
CDR3aa: CASSLGLTGVTDTQYF

len: 12
j_gene: TRBJ2-1
abundance: -
v_gene: TRBV3-1/TRBV3-2
d_gene: -
CDR3nt: TGTGCCAGCAGCCAAGTAAATGATGAGCAGTTCTTC
CDR3aa: CASSQVNDEQFF

len: 13
j_gene: TRBJ2-5
abundance: once
v_gene: TRBV6-5
d_gene: -
CDR3nt: TGTGCCAGCAGTTATACTCGGGGGGAGACCCAGTACTTC
CDR3aa: CASSYTRGETQYF

len: 16
j_gene: TRBJ2-4
abundance: -
v_gene: TRBV7-2
d_gene: TRBD1
CDR3nt: TGTGCCAGCAGCACGCGACAGGGGGGGACCAAAAACATTCAGTACTTC
CDR3aa: CASSTRQGGTKNIQYF

len: 13
j_gene: TRBJ2-7
abundance: -
v_gene: TRBV5-4
d_gene: -
CDR3nt: TGTGCCAGCAGCTCCAGGGGGGAATACGAGCAGTACTTC
CDR3aa: CASSSRGEYEQYF

len: 14
j_gene: TRBJ2-5
abundance: -
v_gene: TRBV9
d_gene: -
CDR3nt: TGTGCCAGCAGCCCGGGCCTCAGGGTCGAGACCCAGTACTTC
CDR3aa: CASSPGLRVETQYF